These 9 T cell receptor beta chains were sequenced from one sample in a study of T cells in localized non-small cell lung cancer. Sequenced by immunoSEQ multiplex PCR; TCRdb stores in-frame clones only, minus some. The sample comprises over 30,000 clones, around 90% of which are singletons, and roughly 2.5% rests with the top ten. The sample in question was peripheral blood, obtained before any cancer treatment. These receptors all come from a woman between 40 and 69 years old with stage I lung adenocarcinoma.

This rearrangement joins TRBV28 to TRBJ2-7; D not certain. Trimming removed 2 bases at V and 3 bases at J, with 17 bases between. The CDR3 runs 16 residues. Per germline, CDR1 MDHEN and CDR2 SYDVKM. Here the CDR3 reads CASSLNPGWGFYEQYF. CDR3 bases: TGTGCCAGCAGTTTAAATCCAGGTTGGGGATTCTACGAGCAGTACTTC.

The rearrangement joins TRBV28 to TRBJ1-2; 7 bases line up with TRBD1. Germline V gene lookup returns CDR1 MDHEN and CDR2 SYDVKM. V lost 8 bases and J lost 8; bases outside the gene matches: 8. This CDR3 has 12 residues. The DNA for the CDR3 is TGTGCCAGCGAGAATAGGGGGCACGGCTACACCTTC. This translates into CASENRGHGYTF.

The rearrangement joins TRBV28 to TRBJ2-1; D is ambiguous. CDR1 and CDR2 from the germline V gene are MDHEN and SYDVKM. Trimming cost V 6 bases and J 0 bases, with 15 bases left between them. This CDR3 has 16 amino acids. DNA for the CDR3: TGTGCCAGCAGAGCCGTCCAGCCCAGCTCCTACAATGAGCAGTTCTTC. It translates to CASRAVQPSSYNEQFF.

This clone showed up just a few times. The chain joins TRBV9 to TRBJ1-2, with D possibly matching TRBD1 (5 bases). This CDR3 comprises 13 residues. CDR1 is SGDLS and CDR2 is YYNGEE in the germline V gene. V lost 5 bases to trimming and J lost 5 bases, with 13 bases between them. The CDR3 sequence: CASRSGTRYGYTF. The CDR3 coding sequence is TGTGCCAGCAGGTCGGGGACTAGGTATGGCTACACCTTC.

V usage is TRBV19 and J usage is TRBJ1-2; 7 bases align to TRBD1. V dropped 10 bases and J dropped 4; count of bases not matched to a gene: 12. The CDR3 contains 14 residues. Looked up from germline, CDR1 is LNHDA and CDR2 is SQIVND (reference sequence). CDR3 in amino acids: CATAPGQTFYGYTF. The CDR3, as DNA: TGTGCCACAGCGCCGGGACAGACCTTCTATGGCTACACCTTC.

CDR3 amino acids: CATSRGTSQGETQYF. The CDR3 DNA reads TGTGCCACCAGCAGAGGCACTAGCCAGGGCGAGACCCAGTACTTC. J is TRBJ2-5 and V is TRBV15; D is perhaps TRBD2 (6 bases). Looked up from germline, CDR1 is LNHNV and CDR2 is YYDKDF (reference sequence). V was clipped by 1 base and J by 5 bases, with 14 bases between them. This CDR3 contains 15 residues.

This clone was observed a handful of times. V gene TRBV7-9 combines with J gene TRBJ2-7; no firm D call. V was shortened by 1 base and J by 2 bases, with 9 bases between the two germline ends. The CDR3 is 14 amino acids. Per the germline V gene, CDR1 is SEHNR and CDR2 is FQNEAQ (reference sequence). As DNA, the CDR3 is TGTGCCAGCAGCTTAGATGGGTTCCCCTACGAGCAGTACTTC. Encoded protein: CASSLDGFPYEQYF.

The chain has TRBV15 and TRBJ2-1, with 12 bases identical to TRBD2. The CDR3 is made up of 17 amino acids. With 1 base clipped from V and 8 bases from J, the junction kept 9 bases outside the gene matches. Germline V gene sequence: CDR1 LNHNV, CDR2 YYDKDF (reference sequence). CDR3 bases: TGTGCCACCAGCAGAGGGACTAGCGGGACCCCTTTGGATGAGCAGTTCTTC. As protein: CATSRGTSGTPLDEQFF.

The V and J genes are TRBV5-5 and TRBJ2-1, with 8 bases lining up with TRBD2. CDR3 length equals 15 residues. V dropped 7 bases and J dropped 3; count of bases not matched to a gene: 9. The germline V gene encodes CDR1 SGHKS and CDR2 YYEKEE (reference sequence). CDR3 in DNA: TGTGCCAGCGCCAAAGAGCGGGAGTACTACAATGAGCAGTTCTTC. This translates into CASAKEREYYNEQFF.